This T cell receptor (beta chain) was profiled in a study of tumor-infiltrating lymphocytes in primary liver carcinoma. Co-extraction yielded RNA and DNA from roughly 21-30 mg of unsorted bulk tissue. Making TCR beta cDNA involved 400 to 600 ng total RNA and a constant-region primer. Modified slightly, ARM-PCR produced TCR beta libraries over three nested multiplex PCR rounds. Amplification in the first two PCR rounds was performed using TRBV1-TRBV30 forward primers and a C-beta reverse primer for roughly 9 cycles each. One entry per CDR3 protein results from TCRdb running MiXCR on the multiplex PCR reads. Here the sample spans tens of thousands of distinct CDR3 sequences, 65% to 85% being singletons. From germline, CDR1 is SGHAT and CDR2 FQNNGV. The CDR3 runs 19 residues. J was trimmed by 2 bases and V by 8 bases; bases with no gene match: 18. This clonotype appeared a single time.

Sequencing was carried out using liver tumor tissue from sampling region 4. Subset specified: tumor region T4, right-lateral pole. The chain carries TRBV11-2 and TRBJ1-1, with 12 bases identical to TRBD1. The TCR was taken from a woman aged 25 to 39 with primary liver carcinoma and hepatitis B virus infection. This CDR3 is CASARDRGRKMWSNTEAFF. As DNA, the CDR3 is TGTGCCAGCGCTCGGGACAGGGGGCGCAAGATGTGGAGTAACACTGAAGCTTTCTTT.